The rows below give T cell receptor beta chains drawn from one sample of a study of cytomegalovirus exposure and HLA in healthy donors. Profiled with immunoSEQ multiplex PCR; TCRdb holds only in-frame clones, not every one. Among 120,000 to 150,000 clones, around 80% were seen once, and the ten largest hold roughly 2.9%. The sequenced sample consisted of PBMCs. These receptor sequences come from a woman aged 30 to 39 in good health and CMV-seronegative. CDR3s include the opening cysteine and the closing phenylalanine or tryptophan. D genes are given only for firm matches. The size entry is marked missing in some rows and otherwise reads once, few, many or a size class.

>TRBV7-2|TRBJ2-3|-|-
CASSLFGGTDTQYF
>TRBV5-1|TRBJ1-2|TRBD1|-
CASSLADRVRGYTF
>TRBV4-3|TRBJ1-1|TRBD1|-
CASSLSPGQGFEAFF
>TRBV4-1|TRBJ2-2|TRBD2|-
CASSTPPRGDTGELFF
>TRBV5-1|TRBJ1-2|TRBD1|-
CASSLSGGFYGYTF
>TRBV5-1|TRBJ1-1|TRBD1|-
CASSLEGQGAKGAFF
>TRBV27|TRBJ2-7|TRBD1|-
CASSRDRATYEQYF
>TRBV4-2|TRBJ2-1|TRBD2|-
CASSLGLAGVRSYNEQFF
>TRBV7-8|TRBJ2-3|TRBD1|-
CASSSLVGTGGLDTQYF
>TRBV7-9|TRBJ2-1|-|-
CASSLVGLTYNEQFF
>TRBV27|TRBJ1-2|TRBD1|-
CASSLTGQPNYGYTF
>TRBV2|TRBJ1-2|-|few
CASNGGNGYTF
>TRBV5-1|TRBJ1-2|-|-
CASSLVAGSDYGYTF
>TRBV25-1|TRBJ2-1|-|-
CASSQLRERDNEQFF
>TRBV18|TRBJ1-4|TRBD1|-
CASSPRQGGTNEKLFF
>TRBV7-9|TRBJ2-7|TRBD2|few
CASSPGLAGAEQYF
>TRBV4-3|TRBJ2-3|-|-
CASSQELGGGTDTQYF
>TRBV2|TRBJ2-7|-|-
CASSEVTGNEQYF
>TRBV9|TRBJ2-3|-|-
CASSVTGTSTDTQYF
>TRBV30|TRBJ1-1|-|-
CAWSVSWRGEAFF
>TRBV30|TRBJ1-3|-|-
CAWQGRTGNTIYF
>TRBV10-1|TRBJ2-3|-|few
CASAVGARDTQYF
>TRBV5-1|TRBJ2-1|-|-
CASSLVPLAVAYNEQFF
>TRBV29-1|TRBJ1-1|-|-
CSVPRSGTEAFF
>TRBV19|TRBJ2-1|-|-
CASSPGVYNEQFF
>TRBV10-1|TRBJ2-5|TRBD2|-
CASSEGTSGQETQYF
>TRBV6-4|TRBJ1-6|TRBD1|-
CASSRRQGSNSPLHF
>TRBV4-1|TRBJ2-3|TRBD1|once
CASSPAPPGGRTDTQYF
>TRBV25-1|TRBJ1-2|-|-
CASSEPLGQTYGYTF
>TRBV6-5|TRBJ1-5|-|-
CACRQDHQPQHF
>TRBV4-1|TRBJ2-1|TRBD2|once
CASSPQDMLLAGGTSEQFF
>TRBV9|TRBJ1-1|-|-
CASSSDRVRNTEAFF
>TRBV10-1|TRBJ1-1|-|-
CASSESSGTEAFF
>TRBV27|TRBJ1-1|-|-
CASSLSKGGREAFF
>TRBV2|TRBJ2-3|-|once
CASSGQSPTDTQYF
>TRBV29-1|TRBJ2-2|TRBD2|-
CSARLAPGELFF
>TRBV15|TRBJ2-5|-|-
CATSRDWEETQYF
>TRBV7-3|TRBJ1-4|TRBD1|-
CSSSLNGQGDEKLFF
>TRBV6-1|TRBJ2-7|-|few
CASPPENSNEQYF
>TRBV7-2|TRBJ2-3|TRBD2|-
CASSLDGGAVDTQYF
>TRBV9|TRBJ2-7|TRBD1|-
CASSGTGTGSHEQYF
>TRBV27|TRBJ2-3|TRBD1|-
CASTSRGTDTQYF
>TRBV11-2|TRBJ2-2|TRBD2|-
CASSGTSGNTGELFF
>TRBV7-2|TRBJ2-7|TRBD2|once
CASSLLLAGAYEQYF
>TRBV27|TRBJ1-1|-|once
CASRNNRRDAFF
>TRBV4-1|TRBJ2-5|TRBD2|-
CASSQVGLAGVEETQYF
>TRBV2|TRBJ2-7|-|-
CASSEGGSYEQYF
>TRBV5-1|TRBJ2-1|-|few
CASSIQGPYGPNEQFF
>TRBV7-3|TRBJ2-2|TRBD1|-
CASARDRDANTGELFF
>TRBV5-1|TRBJ2-5|TRBD1|-
CASSSPGGQRFPNTAKETQYF
>TRBV7-9|TRBJ1-1|-|-
CASSFGSQGSEAFF
>TRBV7-8|TRBJ1-5|-|-
CASSLVGGRQGQPQHF
>TRBV7-2|TRBJ2-6|-|-
CASSLVATANVLTF
>TRBV27|TRBJ1-2|-|once
CASSLSAGKLNYGYTF
>TRBV2|TRBJ2-5|-|-
CASTRTPLARETQYF